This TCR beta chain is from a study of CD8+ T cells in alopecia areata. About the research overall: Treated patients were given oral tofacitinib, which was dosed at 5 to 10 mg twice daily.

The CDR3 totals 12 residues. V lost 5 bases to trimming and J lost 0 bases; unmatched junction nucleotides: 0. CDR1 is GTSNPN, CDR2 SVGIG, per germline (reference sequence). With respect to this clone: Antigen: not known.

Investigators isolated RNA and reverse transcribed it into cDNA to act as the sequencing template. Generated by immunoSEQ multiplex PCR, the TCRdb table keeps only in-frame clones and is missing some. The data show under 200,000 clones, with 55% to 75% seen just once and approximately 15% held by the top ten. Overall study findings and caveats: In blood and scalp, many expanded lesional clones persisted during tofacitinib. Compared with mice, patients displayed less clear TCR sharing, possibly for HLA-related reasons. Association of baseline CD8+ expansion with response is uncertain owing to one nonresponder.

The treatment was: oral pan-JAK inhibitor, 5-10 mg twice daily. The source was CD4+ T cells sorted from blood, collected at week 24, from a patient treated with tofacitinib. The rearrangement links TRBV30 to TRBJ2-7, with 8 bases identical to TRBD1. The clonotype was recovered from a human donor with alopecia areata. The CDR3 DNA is TGTGCCTGGGGGACAGGCTCCTACGAGCAGTACTTC. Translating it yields CAWGTGSYEQYF.